The 23 T cell receptor beta chains presented below share a single source sample, sequenced in a study of response to subunit inactivated influenza vaccine (dated by TCRdb to 2017 to 2018). The library was obtained by RT-PCR. Sequencing relied on an Illumina HiSeq 2500. The public reads were quality trimmed at Q25 with fastp and then assembled into clones with MiXCR by TCRdb, keeping productive beta chains. Rows are combined by CDR3 protein, so each entry shows the most common genes and DNA. This sample holds approximately 480,000 distinct CDR3 sequences; about 10% were observed only once. The ten most abundant clones make up approximately 12% of the sample. Taken with the paper, the label for time point translates to: 45 to 55 days after influenza vaccine administration. This specimen consisted of PBMCs from blood, obtained 45 days after vaccination. Every receptor here comes from a man aged 45-60 years who received an inactivated influenza vaccine. Donor details come from another sample of the same person, matched by shared clones.

This clonotype was recorded a few times. This rearrangement joins TRBV25-1 to TRBJ2-2, with D perhaps matching TRBD1 or TRBD2 (6 bases each). V gave up 1 base and J gave up 7 bases, with 16 bases separating them. Germline-derived CDR1 and CDR2 are MGHDK and SYGVNS. The CDR3 loop spans 16 amino acids. CDR3 amino acids: CASSESWGAQNGELFF. CDR3 sequence (DNA): TGTGCCAGCAGTGAATCCTGGGGGGCCCAGAACGGGGAGCTGTTTTTT.

The chain recombines TRBV4-2 with TRBJ2-3; D remains ambiguous. Per germline, CDR1 LGHNA and CDR2 YNFKEQ. This CDR3 is 14 amino acids long. V lost 1 base and J lost 2, with 7 bases in between. DNA of the CDR3: TGTGCCAGCAGCCAAGTAACCACCACAGATACGCAGTATTTT. Its protein is CASSQVTTTDTQYF.

The chain uses TRBV5-1 and TRBJ2-6, with a possible D match to TRBD1 (6 bases). The germline V gene has CDR1 SGHRS and CDR2 YFSETQ. The CDR3 loop spans 17 amino acids. Trimming took off 4 bases at V and 4 bases at J, with 18 bases between the two ends. The CDR3 region has the DNA TGCGCCAGCAGCACGGCGTCGACAGGAGTAGGGGCCAACGTCCTGACTTTC. Protein: CASSTASTGVGANVLTF.

This clonotype was picked up a small number of times. The chain has TRBV20-1 and TRBJ1-4, with a weak D call TRBD1 (6 bases). Trimming removed 6 bases from V and 7 bases from J, with 21 bases in between. This CDR3 contains 15 residues. The germline gives CDR1 DFQATT, CDR2 SNEGSKA (reference sequence). CDR3 DNA sequence: TGCAGTGCCGGAGCCGGAGGGGGGGCGCGTGAAAAACTGTTTTTT. Protein: CSAGAGGGAREKLFF.

The rearrangement uses TRBV7-2 and TRBJ1-2, with 8 positions matching TRBD1. V was clipped by 5 bases and J by 0 bases; unmatched bases: 8. This CDR3 has 16 amino acids. CDR1 and CDR2 from the germline V gene are SGHTA and FQGNSA. CDR3 nucleotide sequence: TGTGCCAGCAGCCGAAAGGGGACAGGAGCTAACTATGGCTACACCTTC. Protein: CASSRKGTGANYGYTF.

At least ten counts were recorded for this clonotype. The chain couples TRBV28 to TRBJ2-4; a weak D match, TRBD2 (5 bases). The V end was cut by 8 bases, the J end by 6 bases, with 23 bases between. The CDR3 has 16 amino acids. Germline CDR1 and CDR2: MDHEN and SYDVKM. CDR3 DNA: TGTGCCAGCCGGAAGGCGGGCCAACATCTGGGAAACATTCAGTACTTC. Translated: CASRKAGQHLGNIQYF.

This clonotype was seen many times. This chain connects TRBV6-5 to TRBJ1-2, with TRBD1 as a possible D gene (5 bases). Germline V gives CDR1 MNHEY, CDR2 SVGAGI. This CDR3 is 14 amino acids long. With 5 bases removed from V and 6 bases from J, the gap between germline ends came to 16 bases. This CDR3 reads CASSPQDIIHGYTF. CDR3 in DNA: TGTGCCAGCAGTCCACAGGATATAATTCATGGCTACACCTTC.

The table lists this clonotype with many counts. The chain has TRBV20-1 and TRBJ2-3, with 9 bases lining up with TRBD2. The CDR3 length is 15 residues. The J segment lost 4 bases and the V segment lost 2 bases, leaving 7 bases of the junction unmatched. From germline, CDR1 is DFQATT and CDR2 SNEGSKA (reference sequence). CDR3 sequence: CSARSWRGGPDTQYF. The DNA for the CDR3 is TGCAGTGCTAGAAGTTGGCGGGGGGGCCCAGATACGCAGTATTTT.

J is TRBJ2-7 and V is TRBV5-1, with D tentatively TRBD2 (6 bases). Germline V lookup: CDR1 SGHRS, CDR2 YFSETQ. Trimming took 2 bases from V and 3 from J, leaving 12 bases between them. This CDR3 is 14 amino acids long. CDR3 sequence reads: CASSFGRESYEQYF. In nucleotides, the CDR3 is TGCGCCAGCAGCTTCGGACGGGAGAGCTACGAGCAGTACTTC.

A remark on this clonotype: Just one base apart from a much larger clone, this may be a read error. This CDR3 reads CASSLCASGSFDEQFF. The DNA of the CDR3 is TGTGCCAGCAGCTTATGTGCTAGCGGGAGTTTCGATGAGCAGTTCTTC. The chain uses TRBV7-6 and TRBJ2-1, with 10 bases matching TRBD2. The V and J ends lost 2 bases and 8 bases, in that order; junction bases with no gene match: 9. From germline, CDR1 is SGHVS and CDR2 FNYEAQ. The CDR3 covers 16 residues. Variable domain in full (rest from reference TRBV7-6 and TRBJ2-1): GAGVSQSPRYKVTKRGQDVALRCDPISGHVSLYWYRQALGQGPEFLTYFNYEAQQDKSGLPNDRFSAERPEGSISTLTIQRTEQRDSAMYRCASSLCASGSFDEQFFGPGTRLTVL.

J is TRBJ2-1 and V is TRBV18; 8 nucleotides line up with TRBD2. With V trimmed by 5 bases and J by 4 bases, 7 bases remained unmatched. Germline lookup yields CDR1 KGHSH and CDR2 LQKENI. This CDR3 has 15 residues. CDR3 in DNA: TGTGCCAGCTCAGCCCTAGCGGGCAATTACAATGAGCAGTTCTTC. It encodes CASSALAGNYNEQFF.

This clonotype came up many times. The chain uses TRBV27 and TRBJ1-2; D unclear. Germline V gene lookup returns CDR1 MNHEY and CDR2 SMNVEV (reference sequence). The CDR3 is made up of 13 amino acids. V lost 5 bases and J 7 bases, leaving 14 bases between the germline ends. The CDR3 DNA is TGTGCCAGCAGTCCAGTCGGAGCGGGTGGCTACACCTTC. Encoded protein: CASSPVGAGGYTF.

The chain uses TRBV20-1 and TRBJ2-7; 10 bases line up with TRBD2. From germline, CDR1 is DFQATT and CDR2 SNEGSKA (reference sequence). The CDR3 consists of 16 residues. After removal of 0 bases from V and 2 bases from J, the junction contained 7 bases not matched to a gene. This chain's CDR3 is CSARDVLAGPTYEQYF. CDR3 DNA: TGCAGTGCTAGAGATGTACTAGCGGGGCCTACCTACGAGCAGTACTTC.

This clonotype turned up a few times. This chain connects TRBV5-5 to TRBJ2-3, with a weak D call TRBD2 (6 bases). CDR3 size: 15 residues. Trimming left V 3 bases short and J 4 bases short, with 15 bases between. Germline CDR1 reads SGHKS; CDR2 reads YYEKEE (reference sequence). Here the CDR3 reads CASSSGRGSADTQYF. The CDR3 nucleotides are TGTGCCAGCAGCTCGGGCCGGGGGTCTGCAGATACGCAGTATTTT.

The CDR3 loop reads CASSLAGPPSEQYF. CDR3 nucleotides: TGTGCCAGCAGCTTAGCCGGGCCCCCCAGCGAGCAGTACTTC. V is TRBV7-2 and J is TRBJ2-7; D gene uncertain. V lost 0 bases and J lost 6, with 12 bases in between. Germline V lookup: CDR1 SGHTA, CDR2 FQGNSA. There are 14 residues in the CDR3.

This clonotype was observed at least ten times. The V gene is TRBV12-3 or TRBV12-4, the J gene TRBJ2-1, with TRBD2 matching over 12 bases. This CDR3 spans 15 amino acids. After removal of 3 bases from V and 9 bases from J, the junction contained 6 bases not matched to a gene. CDR3 nucleotide sequence: TGTGCCAGCAGTTTCCTAGCGGGAGGGTTCGGTGAGCAGTTCTTC. This codes for CASSFLAGGFGEQFF.

This clonotype has ten or more counts. The gene calls are TRBV9 and TRBJ1-5; D is undetermined. Germline CDR1 SGDLS, CDR2 YYNGEE. This CDR3 region has 14 residues. Trimming removed 4 bases from V and 0 bases from J, with 8 bases in between. CDR3 sequence reads: CASSSDYSNQPQHF. DNA of the CDR3: TGTGCCAGCAGCTCGGACTATAGCAATCAGCCCCAGCATTTT.

This clonotype was picked up many times. This chain joins TRBV29-1 and TRBJ2-5; maybe TRBD2 (6 bases). This CDR3 is built from 14 residues. V shed 6 bases and J shed 1 base, with 15 bases lying between them. From germline, CDR1 is SQVTM and CDR2 ANQGSEA. CDR3 nucleotide sequence: TGCAGCGTGGCCCGCGGTAGCGGCCAAGAGACCCAGTACTTC. Translated, it gives CSVARGSGQETQYF.

The chain joins TRBV29-1 to TRBJ2-5; D ambiguous. Germline loops: CDR1 SQVTM, CDR2 ANQGSEA. This CDR3 has 13 residues. The V gene lost 4 bases and the J gene lost 0 bases, with 9 bases spanning the gap. CDR3 sequence reads: CSVGLVYQETQYF. CDR3 sequence (DNA): TGCAGCGTTGGTCTCGTGTACCAAGAGACCCAGTACTTC.

The sample holds many counts of this clonotype. V is TRBV5-1 and J is TRBJ1-4, with 7 nucleotides matching TRBD1. The V and J ends lost 4 bases and 5 bases, in that order; junction bases with no gene match: 5. The CDR3 has 14 residues. Germline loops: CDR1 SGHRS, CDR2 YFSETQ. The CDR3 reads CASSVGQQNEKLFF. The CDR3 nucleotides read TGCGCCAGCAGCGTGGGACAGCAGAATGAAAAACTGTTTTTT.

This chain links TRBV2 with TRBJ1-4; 9 bases are a match to TRBD1. The CDR3 is made up of 14 amino acids. V lost 4 bases and J lost 8; bases outside the gene matches: 5. CDR1 is SNHLY, CDR2 FYNNEI, per germline. CDR3 region: CASSVQGAREKLFF. DNA of the CDR3: TGTGCCAGCAGTGTACAGGGGGCACGGGAAAAACTGTTTTTT.

V is TRBV10-3 and J is TRBJ2-1, with D unclear. There are 17 residues in the CDR3. With 0 bases removed from V and 3 bases from J, the gap between germline ends came to 15 bases. Germline V gives CDR1 ENHRY, CDR2 SYGVKD. CDR3 nucleotides: TGTGCCATCAGTGAGTCGACTCTTGGGGAAAGCTACAATGAGCAGTTCTTC. It specifies CAISESTLGESYNEQFF.

This clonotype has at least ten counts. This chain joins TRBV20-1 and TRBJ1-5; 7 nucleotides line up with TRBD1. V lost 1 base and J lost 7; bases outside the gene matches: 4. Germline V gene sequence: CDR1 DFQATT, CDR2 SNEGSKA (reference sequence). The CDR3 loop spans 13 amino acids. The CDR3 nucleotides are TGCAGTGCTAGAGGGACAGGAATACAGCCCCAGCATTTT. This gives the protein CSARGTGIQPQHF.